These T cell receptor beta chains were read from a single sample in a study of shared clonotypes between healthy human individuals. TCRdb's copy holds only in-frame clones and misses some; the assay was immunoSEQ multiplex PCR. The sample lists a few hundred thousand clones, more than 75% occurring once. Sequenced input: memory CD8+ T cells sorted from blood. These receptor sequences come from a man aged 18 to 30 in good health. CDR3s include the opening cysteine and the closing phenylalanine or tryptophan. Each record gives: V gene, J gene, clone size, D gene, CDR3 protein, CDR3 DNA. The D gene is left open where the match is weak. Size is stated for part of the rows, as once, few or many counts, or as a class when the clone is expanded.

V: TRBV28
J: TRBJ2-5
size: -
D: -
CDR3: CASSSPVQETQYF
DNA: TGTGCCAGCAGTTCCCCGGTGCAAGAGACCCAGTACTTC

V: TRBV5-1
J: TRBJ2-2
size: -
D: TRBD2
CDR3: CASSSRIAGVLTGELFF
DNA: TGCGCCAGCAGCTCTCGAATAGCGGGGGTGCTCACCGGGGAGCTGTTTTTT

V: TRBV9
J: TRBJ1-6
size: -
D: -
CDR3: CASSVDDSPLHF
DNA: TGTGCCAGCAGCGTAGATGATTCACCCCTCCACTTT

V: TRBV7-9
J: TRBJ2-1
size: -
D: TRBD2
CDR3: CASSLILAGEGEQFF
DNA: TGTGCCAGCAGCTTAATTCTAGCGGGAGAGGGTGAGCAGTTCTTC

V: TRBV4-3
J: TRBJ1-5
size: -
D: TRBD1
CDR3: CASSQVTGHSQPQHF
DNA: TGCGCCAGCAGCCAAGTGACAGGGCATTCTCAGCCCCAGCATTTT

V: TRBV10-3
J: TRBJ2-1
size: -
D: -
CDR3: CAISEGASYNEQFF
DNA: TGTGCCATCAGTGAGGGAGCTAGTTATAATGAGCAGTTCTTC

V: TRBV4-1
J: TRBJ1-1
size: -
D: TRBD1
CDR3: CASSQAPDRAEAFF
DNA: TGCGCCAGCAGCCAGGCCCCGGACAGGGCGGAAGCTTTCTTT

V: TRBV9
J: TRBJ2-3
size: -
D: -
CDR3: CASSGDRGTDTQYF
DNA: TGTGCCAGCTCTGGTGACCGGGGGACAGATACGCAGTATTTT

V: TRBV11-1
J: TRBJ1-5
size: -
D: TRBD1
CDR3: CASSLGGQEPQHF
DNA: TGTGCCAGCAGCTTAGGTGGACAGGAGCCCCAGCATTTT

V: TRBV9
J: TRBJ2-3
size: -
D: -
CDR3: CASSGVSAFGDTQYF
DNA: TGTGCCAGCAGCGGCGTTAGCGCCTTTGGGGATACGCAGTATTTT

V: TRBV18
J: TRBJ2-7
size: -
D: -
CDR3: CASSPLSSYEQYF
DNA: TGTGCCAGCTCACCATTGAGCTCCTACGAGCAGTACTTC

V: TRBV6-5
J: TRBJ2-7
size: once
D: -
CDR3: CASSYLGGSLHEQYF
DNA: TGTGCCAGCAGTTATCTTGGGGGTAGCTTGCACGAGCAGTACTTC

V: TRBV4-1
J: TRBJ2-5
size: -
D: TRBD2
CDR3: CASSQGLAGETQYF
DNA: TGCGCCAGCAGCCAAGGACTAGCGGGGGAGACCCAGTACTTC

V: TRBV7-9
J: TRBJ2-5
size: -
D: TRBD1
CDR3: CASSLKSTGGETQYF
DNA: TGTGCCAGCAGCTTAAAATCGACAGGGGGAGAGACCCAGTACTTC

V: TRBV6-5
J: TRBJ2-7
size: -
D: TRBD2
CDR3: CASGLAERPSYEQYF
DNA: TGTGCCAGCGGACTAGCGGAGAGACCCTCCTACGAGCAGTACTTC

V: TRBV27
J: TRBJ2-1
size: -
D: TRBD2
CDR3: CASSFIGGVVNEQFF
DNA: TGTGCCAGCAGTTTCATCGGGGGGGTAGTCAATGAGCAGTTCTTC

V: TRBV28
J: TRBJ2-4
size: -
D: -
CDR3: CASSSDREGAKNIQYF
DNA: TGTGCCAGCAGTTCCGACCGGGAAGGAGCCAAAAACATTCAGTACTTC

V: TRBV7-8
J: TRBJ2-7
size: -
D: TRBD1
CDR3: CASSLDRGLIYEQYF
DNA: TGTGCCAGCAGCCTGGACAGGGGGCTTATCTACGAGCAGTACTTC

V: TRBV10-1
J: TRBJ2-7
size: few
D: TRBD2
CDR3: CASSTGLASEQYF
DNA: TGCGCCAGCAGTACCGGACTAGCGTCTGAGCAGTACTTC

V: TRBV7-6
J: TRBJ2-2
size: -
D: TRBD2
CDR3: CASSFLAGESAGELFF
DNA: TGTGCCAGCAGCTTCCTAGCGGGAGAATCGGCCGGGGAGCTGTTTTTT

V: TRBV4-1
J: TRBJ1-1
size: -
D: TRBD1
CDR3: CASSRLRGPTEAFF
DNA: TGCGCCAGCAGCCGACTCAGGGGGCCGACTGAAGCTTTCTTT

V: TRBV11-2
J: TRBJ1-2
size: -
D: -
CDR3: CASSSGLGYTF
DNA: TGTGCCAGCAGCTCAGGACTAGGGTACACCTTC

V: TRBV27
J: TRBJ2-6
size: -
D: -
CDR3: CASSLSPGSGANVLTF
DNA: TGTGCCAGCAGTTTATCACCCGGCTCTGGGGCCAACGTCCTGACTTTC

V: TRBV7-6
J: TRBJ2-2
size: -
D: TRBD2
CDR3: CASSSGLAGGDTGELFF
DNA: TGTGCCAGCAGCTCAGGACTAGCGGGAGGGGACACCGGGGAGCTGTTTTTT

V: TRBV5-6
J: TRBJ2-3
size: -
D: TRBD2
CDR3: CASSFASGSDTQYF
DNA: TGTGCCAGCAGCTTCGCTAGCGGGTCAGATACGCAGTATTTT

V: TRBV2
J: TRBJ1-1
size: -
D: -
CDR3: CASRATWGGHTEAFF
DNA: TGTGCCAGCAGGGCTACCTGGGGGGGACACACTGAAGCTTTCTTT

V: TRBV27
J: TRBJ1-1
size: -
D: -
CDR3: CASSLRFPLSTEAFF
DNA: TGTGCCAGCAGTTTAAGGTTCCCCCTGAGCACTGAAGCTTTCTTT

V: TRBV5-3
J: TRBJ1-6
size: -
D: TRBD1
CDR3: CASSLEGTGKSPLHF
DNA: TGTGCCAGCAGCTTGGAGGGGACAGGGAAATCACCCCTCCACTTT

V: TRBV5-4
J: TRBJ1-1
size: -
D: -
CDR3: CASSFGAGTEAFF
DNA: TGTGCCAGCAGCTTTGGCGCGGGCACTGAAGCTTTCTTT

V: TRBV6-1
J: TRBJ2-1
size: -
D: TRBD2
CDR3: CASSEVVRGVYNEQFF
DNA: TGTGCCAGCAGTGAAGTGGTGCGGGGGGTATACAATGAGCAGTTCTTC

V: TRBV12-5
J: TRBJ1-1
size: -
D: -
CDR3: CASGHHVNTEAFF
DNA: TGTGCTAGTGGTCACCACGTGAACACTGAAGCTTTCTTT

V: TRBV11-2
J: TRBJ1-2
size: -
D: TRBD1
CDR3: CASSFLGTDYGYTF
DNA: TGTGCCAGCAGCTTTCTTGGGACAGACTATGGCTACACCTTC

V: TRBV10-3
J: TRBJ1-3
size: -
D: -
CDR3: CAISEGPYSGNTIYF
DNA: TGTGCCATCAGTGAGGGTCCTTACTCTGGAAACACCATATATTTT

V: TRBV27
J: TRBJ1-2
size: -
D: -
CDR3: CASRQGLHGYTF
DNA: TGTGCCAGCAGGCAGGGTCTGCATGGCTACACCTTC

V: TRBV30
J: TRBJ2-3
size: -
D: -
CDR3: CAWSGPRGGTDTQYF
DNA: TGTGCCTGGAGTGGGCCCAGGGGGGGCACGGATACGCAGTATTTT

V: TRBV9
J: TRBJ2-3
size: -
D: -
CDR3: CASSGGASTDTQYF
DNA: TGTGCCAGCAGCGGGGGGGCGAGCACAGATACGCAGTATTTT

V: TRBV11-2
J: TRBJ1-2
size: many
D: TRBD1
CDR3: CASSLDPGGGGKGYTF
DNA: TGTGCCAGCAGCTTAGATCCAGGGGGCGGAGGGAAGGGCTACACCTTC

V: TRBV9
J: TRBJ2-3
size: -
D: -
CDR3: CASSVVDSHLGTDTQYF
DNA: TGTGCCAGCAGCGTAGTGGATTCCCACTTGGGCACAGATACGCAGTATTTT

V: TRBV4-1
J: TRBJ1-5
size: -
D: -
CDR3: CASSLEQDSIATQHF
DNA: TGCGCCAGCAGCTTGGAGCAGGACAGCATCGCGACCCAGCATTTT

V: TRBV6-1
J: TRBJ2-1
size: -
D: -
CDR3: CASSETFSGSYNEQFF
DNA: TGTGCCAGCAGTGAAACTTTCAGCGGTTCCTACAATGAGCAGTTCTTC

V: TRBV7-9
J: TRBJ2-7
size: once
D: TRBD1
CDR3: CASSRQGNPYEQYF
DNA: TGTGCCAGCAGCCGACAGGGTAACCCCTACGAGCAGTACTTC

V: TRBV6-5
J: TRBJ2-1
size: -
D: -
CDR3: CASSYSKGLGWEFF
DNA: TGTGCCAGCAGTTACTCGAAAGGATTAGGGTGGGAGTTCTTC

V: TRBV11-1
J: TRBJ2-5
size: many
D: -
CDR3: CASSGETQYF
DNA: TGTGCCAGCAGCGGGGAGACCCAGTACTTC

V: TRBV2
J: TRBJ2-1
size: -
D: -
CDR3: CASSEPGASYNEQFF
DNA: TGTGCCAGCAGTGAACCCGGGGCCTCCTACAATGAGCAGTTCTTC

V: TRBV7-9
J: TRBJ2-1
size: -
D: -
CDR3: CASSLQGFAGNEQFF
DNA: TGTGCCAGCAGCTTACAGGGGTTTGCCGGGAATGAGCAGTTCTTC

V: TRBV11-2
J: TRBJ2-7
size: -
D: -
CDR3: CASSLKSGGEQYF
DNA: TGTGCCAGCAGCTTAAAGTCCGGGGGAGAGCAGTACTTC

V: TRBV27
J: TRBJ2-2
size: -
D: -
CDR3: CASSIGWPSNTGELFF
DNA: TGTGCCAGCAGCATTGGTTGGCCCTCGAACACCGGGGAGCTGTTTTTT

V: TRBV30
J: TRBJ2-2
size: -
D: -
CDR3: CASKGPSGELFF
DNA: TGTGCCTCTAAGGGACCCTCCGGGGAGCTGTTTTTT

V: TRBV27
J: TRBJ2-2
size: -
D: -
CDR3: CASSLAGGELFF
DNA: TGTGCCAGCAGTTTAGCCGGCGGGGAGCTGTTTTTT

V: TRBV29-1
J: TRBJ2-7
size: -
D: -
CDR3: CSVEDQAGYEQYF
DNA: TGCAGCGTTGAAGATCAAGCAGGCTACGAGCAGTACTTC

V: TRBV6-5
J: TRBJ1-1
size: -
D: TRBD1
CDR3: CASSYTTGGNTEAFF
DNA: TGTGCCAGCAGTTACACCACAGGGGGGAACACTGAAGCTTTCTTT

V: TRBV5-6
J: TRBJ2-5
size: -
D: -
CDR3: CASSPLSETQYF
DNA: TGTGCCAGCAGCCCTCTCAGCGAGACCCAGTACTTC

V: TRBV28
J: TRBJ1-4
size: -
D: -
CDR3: CASSPHRDLFF
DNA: TGTGCCAGCAGCCCTCACCGTGATCTGTTTTTT

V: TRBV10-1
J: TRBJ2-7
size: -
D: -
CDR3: CASSAQIGDEQYF
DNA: TGCGCCAGCAGTGCTCAGATTGGGGACGAGCAGTACTTC